This T cell receptor (beta chain) came from a study of tumor-infiltrating lymphocytes in oesophageal squamous cell carcinoma. Germline assignment: CDR1 MDHEN and CDR2 SYDVKM. With 4 bases removed from V and 6 bases from J, the gap between germline ends came to 17 bases. The CDR3 length is 15 residues. TCRdb used MiXCR to reprocess the PCR reads, holding one entry per CDR3 protein. Here the sample spans 15,000 to 20,000 distinct CDR3 sequences, 45% to 50% being singletons. The source material was normal esophageal tissue next to the tumor. This clonotype was sampled from a female donor with esophageal squamous cell carcinoma. The rearrangement links TRBV28 to TRBJ2-3, with D possibly matching TRBD2 (5 bases). The CDR3, as DNA: TGTGCCAGCAGTTCGGCGGGTTCGCTCGGGGATACGCAGTATTTT. This codes for CASSSAGSLGDTQYF.